This is a list of T cell receptor beta chains from one sample in a study of blood T cell repertoires in COVID-19. Measured with immunoSEQ multiplex PCR; TCRdb has only the in-frame clones, and not every one. Seen here are 200,000 to 300,000 clones, around 89% observed once, and the top ten hold roughly 3.9%. The sample taken for sequencing was peripheral blood. These receptors all stem from a man in his 60s who had recovered from COVID-19. Both conserved end residues are part of each CDR3. D genes are given only for firm matches. The size field is filled for only some rows; it gives once, few, many or a size class.

v_gene,j_gene,abundance,len,d_gene,CDR3nt,CDR3aa
TRBV19,TRBJ2-3,once,16,TRBD2,TGTGCCAGTAGTCCACTGGGGCGGGGGGCCACAGATACGCAGTATTTT,CASSPLGRGATDTQYF
TRBV7-9,TRBJ2-3,.,15,.,TGTGCCAGCATTCCCCCAGGGTTTGGGGGGGATACGCAGTATTTT,CASIPPGFGGDTQYF
TRBV19,TRBJ1-2,.,17,TRBD1,TGTGCCAGTCGGCCGCGAGGACAGGGAACAGATAACTATGGCTACACCTTC,CASRPRGQGTDNYGYTF
TRBV12-5,TRBJ1-1,.,16,.,TGTGCTAGTGGTCTCTGGCCGGGCCCCGGGGGGACTGAAGCTTTCTTT,CASGLWPGPGGTEAFF
TRBV11-2,TRBJ2-7,.,15,.,TGTGCCAGCAGCTTATTCTATGATAGTGTTTACGAGCAGTACTTC,CASSLFYDSVYEQYF
TRBV25-1,TRBJ1-4,.,14,.,TGTGCCAGCAGTGATTATGTCTCTAATGAAAAACTGTTTTTT,CASSDYVSNEKLFF
TRBV7-9,TRBJ2-5,.,17,TRBD1,TGTGCCAGCAGCTTTTCCGGGACAGGGGGAGAAGGGGAGACCCAGTACTTC,CASSFSGTGGEGETQYF
TRBV4-2,TRBJ2-2,.,17,.,TGTGCCAGCAGCCAGCTTCGTTTAGGGGGGGCACCCGGGGAGCTGTTTTTT,CASSQLRLGGAPGELFF
TRBV19,TRBJ1-2,.,13,.,TGTGCCAGTAATTTCCAGGGGACTACTGGCTACACCTTC,CASNFQGTTGYTF
TRBV7-2,TRBJ2-7,.,15,TRBD2,TGTGCCAGCAGCTTAATCACGGGGGGGTCCTACGAGCAGTACTTC,CASSLITGGSYEQYF
TRBV7-3,TRBJ2-7,few,14,TRBD2,TGTGCCAGCAGCCGTAGCGGGGGGGCCTACGAGCAGTACTTC,CASSRSGGAYEQYF
TRBV28,TRBJ2-5,.,14,TRBD2,TGTGCCAGCAGCCCCGGGGGGGTCCGAGAGACCCAGTACTTC,CASSPGGVRETQYF
TRBV5-1,TRBJ1-5,.,13,.,TGCGCCAGCAGCTTGGTCTTAGGGGGGCCCCAGCATTTT,CASSLVLGGPQHF
TRBV7-9,TRBJ2-7,.,15,TRBD1,TGTGCCAGCAGCTCTTCCGGGACAGGTTCGTTCGAGCAGTACTTC,CASSSSGTGSFEQYF
TRBV6-1,TRBJ1-2,.,15,TRBD1,TGTGCCAGCAGTGAGTTAAAATGGACAGGGAGTGGCTACACCTTC,CASSELKWTGSGYTF
TRBV4-2,TRBJ1-1,.,16,.,TGTGCCAGCAGCCAAGCCTCCTCGGGGGTGGGCACTGAAGCTTTCTTT,CASSQASSGVGTEAFF